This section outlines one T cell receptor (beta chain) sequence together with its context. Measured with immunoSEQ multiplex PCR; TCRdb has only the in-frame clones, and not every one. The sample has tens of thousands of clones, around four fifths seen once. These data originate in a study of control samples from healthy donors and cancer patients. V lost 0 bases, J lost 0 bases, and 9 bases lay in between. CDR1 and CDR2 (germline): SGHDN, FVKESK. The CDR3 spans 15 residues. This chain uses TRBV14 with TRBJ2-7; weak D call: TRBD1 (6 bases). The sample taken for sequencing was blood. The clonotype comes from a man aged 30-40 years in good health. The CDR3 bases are TGTGCCAGCAGCCAAGAAACAGGGTACTCCTACGAGCAGTACTTC. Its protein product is CASSQETGYSYEQYF.